The rows below give T cell receptor beta chains drawn from one sample of a study of OX40 agonist ivuxolimab in advanced cancers. The method was immunoSEQ multiplex PCR; TCRdb's version includes in-frame clones alone and lacks a portion of them. The sample lists approximately 100,000 clones, approximately 86% occurring once. Sequenced here: CD4+ or CD8+ T cells sorted from blood, sampled in a trial of the OX40 agonist ivuxolimab. The receptors here all came from an adult with an advanced solid tumor such as melanoma, head and neck, liver or kidney cancer. Both conserved end residues are part of each CDR3. The D gene is left open where the match is weak. Size is stated for part of the rows, as once, few or many counts, or as a class when the clone is expanded.

CDR3 length: 14
V gene: TRBV6-5
J gene: TRBJ1-3
clone size: -
D gene: -
CDR3 protein: CASSYSGSGNTIYF
CDR3 DNA: TGTGCCAGCAGTTACTCGGGGAGTGGAAACACCATATATTTT

CDR3 length: 15
V gene: TRBV10-1
J gene: TRBJ1-1
clone size: many
D gene: -
CDR3 protein: CASNRGWVMNTEAFF
CDR3 DNA: TGCGCCAGCAATAGGGGGTGGGTCATGAACACTGAAGCTTTCTTT

CDR3 length: 12
V gene: TRBV5-6
J gene: TRBJ2-7
clone size: once
D gene: -
CDR3 protein: CASRLGGLEQYF
CDR3 DNA: TGTGCCAGCAGGTTAGGCGGTCTCGAGCAGTACTTC

CDR3 length: 13
V gene: TRBV27
J gene: TRBJ1-1
clone size: -
D gene: -
CDR3 protein: CASSPRQNTEAFF
CDR3 DNA: TGTGCCAGCAGTCCAAGACAGAACACTGAAGCTTTCTTT

CDR3 length: 14
V gene: TRBV27
J gene: TRBJ2-1
clone size: -
D gene: TRBD2
CDR3 protein: CASSYIAGGNEQFF
CDR3 DNA: TGTGCCAGCAGTTATATAGCGGGAGGAAATGAGCAGTTCTTC

CDR3 length: 17
V gene: TRBV28
J gene: TRBJ2-3
clone size: -
D gene: TRBD1
CDR3 protein: CASRWYGDRGRADTQYF
CDR3 DNA: TGTGCCAGCAGGTGGTATGGCGACAGGGGGAGGGCAGATACGCAGTATTTT

CDR3 length: 15
V gene: TRBV4-1
J gene: TRBJ2-7
clone size: -
D gene: TRBD2
CDR3 protein: CASSRSGTTIYEQYF
CDR3 DNA: TGCGCCAGCAGTCGTTCCGGGACTACTATCTACGAGCAGTACTTC

CDR3 length: 14
V gene: TRBV6-1
J gene: TRBJ2-3
clone size: -
D gene: -
CDR3 protein: CASSEIGGTDTQYF
CDR3 DNA: TGTGCCAGCAGTGAAATTGGGGGCACAGATACGCAGTATTTT

CDR3 length: 16
V gene: TRBV7-9
J gene: TRBJ2-5
clone size: -
D gene: TRBD2
CDR3 protein: CASSLVDSGSRETQYF
CDR3 DNA: TGTGCCAGCAGCTTAGTTGATAGCGGGAGTAGGGAGACCCAGTACTTC

CDR3 length: 14
V gene: TRBV19
J gene: TRBJ2-1
clone size: -
D gene: TRBD2
CDR3 protein: CASRASGAYNEQFF
CDR3 DNA: TGTGCCAGTAGAGCTAGCGGAGCTTACAATGAGCAGTTCTTC

CDR3 length: 16
V gene: TRBV7-2
J gene: TRBJ2-1
clone size: few
D gene: TRBD2
CDR3 protein: CASSLGGLAGENEQFF
CDR3 DNA: TGTGCCAGCAGCTTGGGCGGACTAGCGGGTGAGAATGAGCAGTTCTTC

CDR3 length: 17
V gene: TRBV4-1
J gene: TRBJ2-7
clone size: once
D gene: TRBD2
CDR3 protein: CASSQGVAGSLGDEQYF
CDR3 DNA: TGCGCCAGCAGCCAAGGGGTAGCGGGGAGCCTAGGGGACGAGCAGTACTTC

CDR3 length: 13
V gene: TRBV18
J gene: TRBJ1-2
clone size: few
D gene: TRBD1
CDR3 protein: CASATGTAYGYTF
CDR3 DNA: TGTGCCAGCGCAACCGGGACAGCTTATGGCTACACCTTC

CDR3 length: 13
V gene: TRBV10-3
J gene: TRBJ2-1
clone size: -
D gene: -
CDR3 protein: CAIGRANYNEQFF
CDR3 DNA: TGTGCCATCGGTCGGGCGAACTACAATGAGCAGTTCTTC

CDR3 length: 14
V gene: TRBV6-5
J gene: TRBJ1-2
clone size: -
D gene: -
CDR3 protein: CASSVMGPAYGYTF
CDR3 DNA: TGTGCCAGCAGTGTAATGGGGCCTGCCTATGGCTACACCTTC

CDR3 length: 12
V gene: TRBV5-1
J gene: TRBJ2-1
clone size: -
D gene: -
CDR3 protein: CASSLDSRNQFF
CDR3 DNA: TGCGCCAGCAGCTTGGACTCGAGAAACCAGTTCTTC

CDR3 length: 18
V gene: TRBV9
J gene: TRBJ2-5
clone size: -
D gene: TRBD1
CDR3 protein: CASSSAPGQGIFQETQYF
CDR3 DNA: TGTGCCAGCAGCTCAGCCCCGGGACAGGGAATTTTCCAAGAGACCCAGTACTTC

CDR3 length: 17
V gene: TRBV5-1
J gene: TRBJ2-1
clone size: once
D gene: TRBD2
CDR3 protein: CASSPTWLAGVYNEQFF
CDR3 DNA: TGCGCCAGCAGCCCGACATGGCTAGCGGGAGTGTACAATGAGCAGTTCTTC

CDR3 length: 12
V gene: TRBV11-2
J gene: TRBJ2-1
clone size: few
D gene: -
CDR3 protein: CASSRDRGEQFF
CDR3 DNA: TGTGCCAGCAGCAGAGATCGTGGTGAGCAGTTCTTC

CDR3 length: 15
V gene: TRBV6-5
J gene: TRBJ2-2
clone size: -
D gene: -
CDR3 protein: CASSYSRGRPGELFF
CDR3 DNA: TGTGCCAGCAGTTACTCGAGGGGACGACCCGGGGAGCTGTTTTTT

CDR3 length: 13
V gene: TRBV29-1
J gene: TRBJ2-5
clone size: once
D gene: TRBD1
CDR3 protein: CSVEGQGGETQYF
CDR3 DNA: TGCAGCGTGGAAGGACAGGGCGGGGAGACCCAGTACTTC

CDR3 length: 17
V gene: TRBV5-4
J gene: TRBJ2-2
clone size: -
D gene: TRBD1
CDR3 protein: CASSLNRGQEGTGELFF
CDR3 DNA: TGTGCCAGCAGCTTGAACAGGGGGCAAGAGGGCACCGGGGAGCTGTTTTTT

CDR3 length: 14
V gene: TRBV5-1
J gene: TRBJ2-7
clone size: -
D gene: TRBD1
CDR3 protein: CASSFGTGRYEQYF
CDR3 DNA: TGCGCCAGCAGCTTCGGGACAGGGAGATACGAGCAGTACTTC

CDR3 length: 11
V gene: TRBV25-1
J gene: TRBJ1-1
clone size: -
D gene: -
CDR3 protein: CASSGGTEAFF
CDR3 DNA: TGTGCCAGCAGTGGGGGGACTGAAGCTTTCTTT

CDR3 length: 14
V gene: TRBV5-5
J gene: TRBJ2-5
clone size: -
D gene: -
CDR3 protein: CASSLDGEQETQYF
CDR3 DNA: TGTGCCAGCAGCTTGGACGGGGAGCAAGAGACCCAGTACTTC

CDR3 length: 16
V gene: TRBV5-1
J gene: TRBJ2-1
clone size: -
D gene: TRBD2
CDR3 protein: CASSYLAGLTYNEQFF
CDR3 DNA: TGCGCCAGCAGCTACCTAGCGGGGTTGACCTACAATGAGCAGTTCTTC

CDR3 length: 14
V gene: TRBV10-3
J gene: TRBJ2-7
clone size: -
D gene: -
CDR3 protein: CATGSGGQAYEQYF
CDR3 DNA: TGTGCCACCGGGTCGGGGGGACAAGCCTACGAGCAGTACTTC